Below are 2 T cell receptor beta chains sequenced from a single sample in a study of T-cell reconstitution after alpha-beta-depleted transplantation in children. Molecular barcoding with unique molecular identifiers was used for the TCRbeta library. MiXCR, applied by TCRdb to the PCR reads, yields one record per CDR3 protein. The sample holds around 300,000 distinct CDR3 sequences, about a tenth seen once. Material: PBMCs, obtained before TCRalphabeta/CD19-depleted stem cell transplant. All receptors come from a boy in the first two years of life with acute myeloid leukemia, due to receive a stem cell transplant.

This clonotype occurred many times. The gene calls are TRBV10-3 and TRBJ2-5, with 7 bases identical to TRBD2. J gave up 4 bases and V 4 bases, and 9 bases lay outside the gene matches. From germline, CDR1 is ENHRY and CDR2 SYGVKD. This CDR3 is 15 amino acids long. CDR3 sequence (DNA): TGTGCCATCAGTGGCGGGCAGGGAGGGTCAGAGACCCAGTACTTC. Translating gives CAISGGQGGSETQYF.

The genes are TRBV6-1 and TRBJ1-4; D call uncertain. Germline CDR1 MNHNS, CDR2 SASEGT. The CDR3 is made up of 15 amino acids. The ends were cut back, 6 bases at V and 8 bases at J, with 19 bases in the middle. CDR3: CASRAMVVKKEKLFF. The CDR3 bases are TGTGCCAGCAGGGCCATGGTCGTGAAAAAGGAAAAACTGTTTTTT.